The 26 T cell receptor beta chains in this list originate from one sample, sequenced in a study of read filtering for tumor transcriptome and immune sequencing. From roughly 390 ng of RNA, a library with molecular barcoded alpha/delta and beta/gamma adaptors was made. From the reads, TCRdb called clonotypes with MiXCR, one entry per CDR3 protein. This sample yields more than 30,000 distinct CDR3 sequences, of which around 15% are seen a single time; about 36% belongs to the top ten. Material for sequencing was a population of CD138-negative cells sorted from bone marrow. All receptors derive from a donor aged 40 or over with multiple myeloma.

The table lists this clonotype with many counts. The chain has TRBV5-1 and TRBJ1-1; 10 nucleotides agree with TRBD1. V lost 5 bases and J lost 2; bases outside the gene matches: 3. CDR3 length: 14 residues. Germline CDR1 and CDR2: SGHRS and YFSETQ. The DNA of the CDR3 is TGCGCCAGCAGTCGGACAGGGGGAAACACTGAAGCTTTCTTT. It codes for CASSRTGGNTEAFF.

At least ten counts were recorded for this clonotype. This sequence joins TRBV29-1 and TRBJ2-7, with TRBD2 matching over 8 bases. The CDR3 contains 14 residues. Germline CDR1 is SQVTM and CDR2 is ANQGSEA. V trimming: 6 bases; J trimming: 6 bases; junction bases outside the gene matches: 13. This CDR3 is CSVTPGLGTLEQYF. The CDR3 DNA is TGCAGCGTCACCCCGGGACTAGGGACCCTCGAGCAGTACTTC.

This clonotype was recorded many times. The V call is TRBV7-9, the J call TRBJ1-2, with D hard to call. The CDR3 is made up of 19 amino acids. In germline, CDR1 is SEHNR, CDR2 FQNEAQ (reference sequence). V was clipped by 5 bases and J by 6 bases, with 31 bases between them. The CDR3 sequence is CASSPGNRETIPSWHGYTF. The DNA for the CDR3 is TGTGCCAGCAGCCCAGGCAACCGGGAGACTATTCCGTCGTGGCATGGCTACACCTTC.

In this sample, this clonotype turned up many times. The V and J genes are TRBV29-1 and TRBJ1-1; TRBD1 matches at 7 bases. The germline V gene encodes CDR1 SQVTM and CDR2 ANQGSEA. The V gene end was trimmed by 6 bases and the J gene end by 2 bases; junction bases not matched to a gene: 12. CDR3 length equals 15 residues. This CDR3 is CSVITPGQKNTEAFF. The CDR3 DNA is TGCAGCGTGATTACACCGGGACAGAAAAACACTGAAGCTTTCTTT. Supplemented by reference TRBV29-1 and TRBJ1-1, the full variable domain reads SAVISQKPSRDICQRGTSLTIQCQVDSQVTMMFWYRQQPGQSLTLIATANQGSEATYESGFVIDKFPISRPNLTFSTLTVSNMSPEDSSIYLCSVITPGQKNTEAFFGQGTRLTVV.

The chain employs TRBV7-8 and TRBJ2-5, with 12 bases aligning to TRBD1. In germline, CDR1 is SGHVS, CDR2 FQNEAQ. The CDR3 spans 16 residues. J gave up 4 bases and V 5 bases, and 8 bases lay outside the gene matches. DNA for the CDR3: TGTGCCAGCAGCACAGGCCGGGACAGGGGGCGAGAGACCCAGTACTTC. Translated: CASSTGRDRGRETQYF.

This clonotype has only a few counts. One end of the junction varies from germline; a read error may be responsible. V gene TRBV20-1 combines with J gene TRBJ2-3; tentatively, D is TRBD2 (5 bases). Germline CDR1 and CDR2: DFQATT and SNEGSKA (reference sequence). This CDR3 is built from 13 residues. The CDR3 loop reads CSTSRQDTDTQYF. As DNA, the CDR3 is TGCAGTACTAGTAGGCAGGACACAGATACGCAGTATTTT.

Turning to this clonotype: This may stem from a read error, because a much larger clone lies one nucleotide away. This chain connects TRBV20-1 to TRBJ2-2; a weak D match, TRBD2 (5 bases). The germline V gene encodes CDR1 DFQATT and CDR2 SNEGSKA (reference sequence). This CDR3 is 14 amino acids long. CDR3 nucleotide sequence: TGCAGAGCTAGCAGCCAGCACAACACCGGGGAGCTGTTTTTT. Residues: CRASSQHNTGELFF.

This clonotype was observed at least ten times. V gene TRBV7-9 combines with J gene TRBJ2-5, with D tentatively TRBD1 (5 bases). V gave up 5 bases and J gave up 1 base, with 20 bases separating them. This CDR3 has 17 residues. Germline lookup yields CDR1 SEHNR and CDR2 FQNEAQ (reference sequence). For the CDR3, the DNA is TGTGCCAGCAGCCCCGGGCCCCCAATAGGGGCCCAAGAGACCCAGTACTTC. This encodes CASSPGPPIGAQETQYF.

This sequence joins TRBV19 and TRBJ2-3; perhaps TRBD2 as D (6 bases). Trimming pared 6 bases from V and 0 bases from J, leaving 16 bases between. There are 16 residues in the CDR3. The germline CDR1 and CDR2 sequences are LNHDA and SQIVND (reference sequence). Here the CDR3 reads CASSLHGGKSTDTQYF. CDR3 nucleotide sequence: TGTGCCAGTAGCCTCCATGGGGGGAAAAGCACAGATACGCAGTATTTT.

The table lists this clonotype with many counts. The chain combines TRBV5-1 with TRBJ1-2; D remains unclear. The germline gives CDR1 SGHRS, CDR2 YFSETQ. V was cut by 4 bases and J by 4 bases, with 11 bases left in between. This CDR3 spans 13 amino acids. The CDR3 sequence: CASSLEGTYGYTF. CDR3 nucleotide sequence: TGCGCCAGCAGCCTTGAGGGAACCTATGGCTACACCTTC.

Of note for this clonotype: This may be a read error: a much more frequent sequence differs by one nucleotide. The V call is TRBV7-7, the J call TRBJ2-5; tentatively, D is TRBD2 (5 bases). This CDR3 is built from 15 residues. Germline CDR1 and CDR2: SSHAT and FNYEAQ (reference sequence). CDR3 residues: CVSSLRPLRGETQYF. The CDR3 nucleotides are TGTGTTAGCAGCTTGAGGCCTCTTCGGGGAGAGACCCAGTACTTC.

This clonotype came up many times. The V call is TRBV5-1, the J call TRBJ1-5; no definite D call. V was pared by 0 bases and J by 5 bases, with 6 bases between. CDR3 length equals 13 residues. Germline CDR1 SGHRS, CDR2 YFSETQ. CDR3 loop: CASSLGQYQPQHF. CDR3 DNA sequence: TGCGCCAGCAGCTTGGGGCAGTATCAGCCCCAGCATTTT.

This clonotype has at least ten counts. J is TRBJ2-5 and V is TRBV11-3, with 7 bases fitting TRBD1. The CDR3 length is 15 residues. Trimming cost V 5 bases and J 1 base; bases outside gene matches: 7. The germline gives CDR1 SGHNT, CDR2 YENEEA. The CDR3, as DNA: TGTGCCAGCAGCCCCGGGACAGCCTTCCAAGAGACCCAGTACTTC. Translating gives CASSPGTAFQETQYF.

This clonotype was seen ten or more times. The V and J genes are TRBV20-1 and TRBJ2-1; maybe TRBD2 (6 bases). The length of the CDR3 is 15 residues. The V end was cut by 5 bases, the J end by 2 bases, with 16 bases between. The V gene's germline CDR1 is DFQATT and CDR2 SNEGSKA (reference sequence). CDR3: CSAGRGLTPYNEQFF. In DNA, the CDR3 is TGCAGTGCTGGCCGAGGACTAACTCCCTACAATGAGCAGTTCTTC.

At least ten counts were recorded for this clonotype. This rearrangement joins TRBV7-6 to TRBJ2-2; D perhaps matches TRBD1 (6 bases). Trimming removed 4 bases at V and 3 bases at J, with 12 bases between. In germline, CDR1 is SGHVS, CDR2 FNYEAQ. The CDR3 covers 15 residues. The CDR3 is CASSSGVTHTGELFF. CDR3 coding DNA: TGTGCCAGCAGCTCAGGGGTCACGCACACCGGGGAGCTGTTTTTT.

This clonotype was found many times. V and J are TRBV10-3 and TRBJ2-7, with TRBD2 matching 12 bases. The ends lost 5 bases at V and 3 bases at J; junction bases unmatched: 17. From germline, CDR1 is ENHRY and CDR2 SYGVKD. This CDR3 is built from 19 residues. DNA for the CDR3: TGTGCCATCAGTCACCCCCTGACAGGAGGGGGACTAGCGGGCTACGAGCAGTACTTC. Translation: CAISHPLTGGGLAGYEQYF.

About this clonotype: A far larger clone is a single base away, which makes a read error likely. V and J are TRBV6-6 and TRBJ2-3; D possibly corresponds to TRBD1 (6 bases). This CDR3 contains 15 residues. Germline V gene data show CDR1 as MNHNY and CDR2 as SVGAGI (reference sequence). CDR3 amino acids: CASSLGRGRTDAQYF. CDR3 DNA: TGTGCCAGCAGTCTCGGCAGGGGCCGCACAGATGCGCAGTATTTT.

This chain uses TRBV5-1 with TRBJ2-3, with a weak D call TRBD1 (6 bases). Trimming stripped 5 bases from V and 3 bases from J, with 28 bases between. CDR1 and CDR2 from the germline V gene are SGHRS and YFSETQ. The CDR3 is 19 amino acids. This CDR3 reads CASRIGRGLASGVTDTQYF. The CDR3 DNA sequence: TGCGCCAGCAGGATTGGGCGAGGCTTAGCCTCAGGGGTAACAGATACGCAGTATTTT.

This clonotype was recorded at least ten times. The chain is built from TRBV7-2 and TRBJ2-2; D gene ambiguous. V was shortened by 2 bases and J by 7 bases, with 14 bases between the two germline ends. Germline lookup yields CDR1 SGHTA and CDR2 FQGNSA. This CDR3 comprises 15 residues. For the CDR3, the DNA is TGTGCCAGCAGCTTACGGTTCGCCCTCGACGGGGAGCTGTTTTTT. Amino acids: CASSLRFALDGELFF.

At least ten counts were recorded for this clonotype. The CDR3 DNA reads TGTGCCAGCAGTTCAGGACTCTATAGCAATCAGCCCCAGCATTTT. The encoded protein is CASSSGLYSNQPQHF. The chain carries TRBV27 and TRBJ1-5; D unresolved. CDR3 length equals 15 residues. Per germline, CDR1 MNHEY and CDR2 SMNVEV (reference sequence). The V gene lost 4 bases and the J gene lost 0 bases, with 10 bases spanning the gap.

There are a few counts of this clonotype. A much larger clone differs by one base, so this may be a read error. This chain uses TRBV7-2 with TRBJ2-7; D remains ambiguous. CDR1 and CDR2 (germline): SGHTA, FQGNSA. This CDR3 comprises 10 residues. CDR3 DNA: TGTGCCAGCGGTTCCTACGGGCAGTACTTC. Its translation: CASGSYGQYF.

This clonotype is termed medium-sized. The chain carries TRBV5-6 and TRBJ2-1; tentatively, D is TRBD1 or TRBD2 (5 bases each). V was cut by 2 bases and J by 5 bases, with 11 bases left in between. The germline gives CDR1 SGHDT, CDR2 YYEEEE. The CDR3 loop spans 14 amino acids. The CDR3 sequence is CASSFGTLNNEQFF. The DNA of the CDR3 is TGTGCCAGCAGCTTCGGGACGCTAAACAATGAGCAGTTCTTC.

A few counts support this clonotype. Possible read error: a much larger clone is one base away. The chain employs TRBV5-1 and TRBJ2-3, with D perhaps matching TRBD1 (6 bases). This CDR3 contains 15 residues. Germline V gene data show CDR1 as SGHRS and CDR2 as YFSETQ. CDR3 nucleotides: TGCACCAGCAGCCCGTTACAGGGTGTAGCAGATACGCAGTATTTT. This encodes CTSSPLQGVADTQYF.

A remark on this clonotype: A far larger clone is one base from this, pointing to a likely read error. V gene TRBV7-2 combines with J gene TRBJ1-4; D remains unclear. This CDR3 comprises 13 residues. Germline values: CDR1 SGHTA, CDR2 FQGNSA. For the CDR3, the DNA is TGTGCCGGCAGCCAAGTAAAGAATGAAAAACTGTTTTTT. The encoded protein is CAGSQVKNEKLFF.

Ten or more counts support this clonotype. The chain employs TRBV29-1 and TRBJ2-2; D may be TRBD2 (6 bases). Germline assignment: CDR1 SQVTM and CDR2 ANQGSEA. This CDR3 is 13 amino acids long. The V end was cut by 4 bases, the J end by 6 bases, with 12 bases between. The CDR3 reads CSVAQTRAGELFF. The CDR3 DNA is TGCAGCGTTGCTCAGACTAGAGCCGGGGAGCTGTTTTTT.

This clonotype was detected many times. The gene calls are TRBV7-9 and TRBJ2-7, with D tentatively TRBD2 (6 bases). Germline values: CDR1 SEHNR, CDR2 FQNEAQ (reference sequence). The CDR3 is 15 residues long. V was cut by 1 base and J by 0 bases, with 10 bases left in between. CDR3 loop: CASSLVGGSSYEQYF. The DNA of the CDR3 is TGTGCCAGCAGCTTAGTAGGAGGGAGCTCCTACGAGCAGTACTTC.